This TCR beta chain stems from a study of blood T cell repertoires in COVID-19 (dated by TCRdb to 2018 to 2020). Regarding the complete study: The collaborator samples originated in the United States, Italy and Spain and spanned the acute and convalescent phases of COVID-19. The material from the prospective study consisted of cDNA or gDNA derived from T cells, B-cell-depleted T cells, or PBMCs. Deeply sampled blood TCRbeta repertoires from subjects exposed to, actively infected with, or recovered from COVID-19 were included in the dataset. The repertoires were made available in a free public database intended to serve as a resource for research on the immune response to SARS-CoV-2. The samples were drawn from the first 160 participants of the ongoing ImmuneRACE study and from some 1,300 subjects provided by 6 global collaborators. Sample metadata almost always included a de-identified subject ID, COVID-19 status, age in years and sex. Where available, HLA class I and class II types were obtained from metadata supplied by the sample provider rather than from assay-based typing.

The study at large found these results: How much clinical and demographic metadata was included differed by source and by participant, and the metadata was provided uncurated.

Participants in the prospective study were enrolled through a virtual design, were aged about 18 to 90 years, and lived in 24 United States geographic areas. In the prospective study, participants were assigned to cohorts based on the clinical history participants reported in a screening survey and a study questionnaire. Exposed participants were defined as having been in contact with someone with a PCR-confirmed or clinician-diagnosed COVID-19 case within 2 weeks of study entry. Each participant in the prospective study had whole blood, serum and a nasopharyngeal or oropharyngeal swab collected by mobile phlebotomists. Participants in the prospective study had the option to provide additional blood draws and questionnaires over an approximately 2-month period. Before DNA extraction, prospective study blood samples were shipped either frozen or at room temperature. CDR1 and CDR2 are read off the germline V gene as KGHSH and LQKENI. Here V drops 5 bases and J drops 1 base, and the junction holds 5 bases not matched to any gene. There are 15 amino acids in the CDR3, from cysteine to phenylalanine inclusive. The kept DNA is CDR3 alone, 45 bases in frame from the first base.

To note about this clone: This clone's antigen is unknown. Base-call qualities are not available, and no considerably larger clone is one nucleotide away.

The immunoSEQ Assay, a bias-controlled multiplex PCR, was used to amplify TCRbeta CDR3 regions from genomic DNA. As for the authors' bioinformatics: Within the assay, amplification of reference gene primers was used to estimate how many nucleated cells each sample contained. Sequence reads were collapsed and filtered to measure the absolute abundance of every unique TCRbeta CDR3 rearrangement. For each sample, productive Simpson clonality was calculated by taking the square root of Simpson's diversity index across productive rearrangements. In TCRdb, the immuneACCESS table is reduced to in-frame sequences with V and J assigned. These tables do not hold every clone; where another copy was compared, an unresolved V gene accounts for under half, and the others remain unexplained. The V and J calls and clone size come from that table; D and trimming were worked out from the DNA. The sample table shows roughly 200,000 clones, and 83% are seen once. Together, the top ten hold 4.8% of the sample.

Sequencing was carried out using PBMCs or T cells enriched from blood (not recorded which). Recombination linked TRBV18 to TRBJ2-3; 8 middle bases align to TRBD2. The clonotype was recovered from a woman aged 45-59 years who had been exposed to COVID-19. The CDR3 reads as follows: CASSVSAGGTDTQYF. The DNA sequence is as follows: TGTGCCAGCTCAGTTTCAGCGGGGGGCACAGATACGCAGTATTTT.